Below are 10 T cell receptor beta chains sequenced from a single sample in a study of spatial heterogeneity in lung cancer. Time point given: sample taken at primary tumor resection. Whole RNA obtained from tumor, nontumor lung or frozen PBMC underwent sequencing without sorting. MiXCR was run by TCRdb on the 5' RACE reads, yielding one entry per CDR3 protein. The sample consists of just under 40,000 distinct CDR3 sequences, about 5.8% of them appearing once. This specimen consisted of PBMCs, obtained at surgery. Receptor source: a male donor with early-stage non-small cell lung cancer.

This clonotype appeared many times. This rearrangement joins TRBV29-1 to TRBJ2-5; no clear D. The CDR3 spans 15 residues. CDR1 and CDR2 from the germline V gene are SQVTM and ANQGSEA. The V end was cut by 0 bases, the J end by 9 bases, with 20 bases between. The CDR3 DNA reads TGCAGCGTTGAAGATCGGGCCAGGAGTCCTTGGGCCCAGTACTTC. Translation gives CSVEDRARSPWAQYF.

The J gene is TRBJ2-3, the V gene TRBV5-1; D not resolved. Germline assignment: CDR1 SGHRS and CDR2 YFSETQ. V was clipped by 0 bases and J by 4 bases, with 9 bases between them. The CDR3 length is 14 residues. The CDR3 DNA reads TGCGCCAGCAGCTTGGCCAGACCCGCAGATACGCAGTATTTT. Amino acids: CASSLARPADTQYF.

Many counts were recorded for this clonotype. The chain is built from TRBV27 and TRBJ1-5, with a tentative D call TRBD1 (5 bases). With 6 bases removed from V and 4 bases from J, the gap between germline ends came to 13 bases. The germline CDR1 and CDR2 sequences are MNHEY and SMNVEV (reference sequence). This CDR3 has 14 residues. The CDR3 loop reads CASSPRDRNQPQHF. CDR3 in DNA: TGTGCCAGCAGCCCTAGGGACCGAAATCAGCCCCAGCATTTT.

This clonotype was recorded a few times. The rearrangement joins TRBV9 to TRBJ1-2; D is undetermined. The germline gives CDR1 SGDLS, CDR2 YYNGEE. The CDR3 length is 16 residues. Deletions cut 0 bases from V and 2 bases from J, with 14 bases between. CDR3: CASSVGVGPSNYGYTF. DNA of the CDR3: TGTGCCAGCAGCGTAGGGGTAGGGCCTTCGAACTATGGCTACACCTTC. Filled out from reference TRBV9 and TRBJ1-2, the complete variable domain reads DSGVTQTPKHLITATGQRVTLRCSPRSGDLSVYWYQQSLDQGLQFLIQYYNGEERAKGNILERFSAQQFPDLHSELNLSSLELGDSALYFCASSVGVGPSNYGYTFGSGTRLTVV.

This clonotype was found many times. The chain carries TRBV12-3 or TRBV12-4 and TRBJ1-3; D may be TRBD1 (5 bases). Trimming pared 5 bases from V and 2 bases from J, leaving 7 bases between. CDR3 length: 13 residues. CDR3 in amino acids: CASSRGAGNTIYF. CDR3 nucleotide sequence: TGTGCCAGCAGTAGGGGTGCTGGAAACACCATATATTTT.

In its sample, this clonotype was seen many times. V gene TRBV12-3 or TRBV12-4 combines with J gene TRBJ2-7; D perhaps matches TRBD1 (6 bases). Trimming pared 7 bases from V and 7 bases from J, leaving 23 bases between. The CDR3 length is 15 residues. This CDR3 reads CASTIQGTLPGEQYF. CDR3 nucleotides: TGTGCCAGCACGATACAGGGTACTCTTCCAGGGGAGCAGTACTTC.

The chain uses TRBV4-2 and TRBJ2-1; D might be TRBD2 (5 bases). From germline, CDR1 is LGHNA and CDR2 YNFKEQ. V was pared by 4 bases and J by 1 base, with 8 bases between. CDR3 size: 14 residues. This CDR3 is CASSLGISYNEQFF. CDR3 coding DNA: TGTGCCAGCAGCCTCGGGATTTCCTACAATGAGCAGTTCTTC.

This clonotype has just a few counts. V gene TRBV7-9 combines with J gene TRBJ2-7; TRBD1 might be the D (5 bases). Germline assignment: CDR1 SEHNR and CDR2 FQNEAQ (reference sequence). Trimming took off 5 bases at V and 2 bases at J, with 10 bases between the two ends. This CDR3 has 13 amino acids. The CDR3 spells CASSADNTYEQYF. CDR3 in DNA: TGTGCCAGCAGCGCGGACAATACCTACGAGCAGTACTTC.

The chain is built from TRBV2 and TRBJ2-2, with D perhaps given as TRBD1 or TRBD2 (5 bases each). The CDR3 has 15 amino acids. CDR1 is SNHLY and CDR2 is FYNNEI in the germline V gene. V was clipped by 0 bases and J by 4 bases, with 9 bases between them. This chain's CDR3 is CASSEAMRGTGELFF. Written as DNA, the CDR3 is TGTGCCAGCAGTGAAGCAATGAGGGGCACCGGGGAGCTGTTTTTT.

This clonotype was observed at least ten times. This CDR3 is CSAKERGRGETQYF. The DNA of the CDR3 is TGCAGTGCTAAAGAACGGGGCCGGGGTGAGACCCAGTACTTC. This chain uses TRBV20-1 with TRBJ2-5, with D perhaps matching TRBD1 or TRBD2 (5 bases each). The CDR3 has 14 residues. Per the germline V gene, CDR1 is DFQATT and CDR2 is SNEGSKA (reference sequence). Trimming took 4 bases from V and 5 from J, leaving 17 bases between them.